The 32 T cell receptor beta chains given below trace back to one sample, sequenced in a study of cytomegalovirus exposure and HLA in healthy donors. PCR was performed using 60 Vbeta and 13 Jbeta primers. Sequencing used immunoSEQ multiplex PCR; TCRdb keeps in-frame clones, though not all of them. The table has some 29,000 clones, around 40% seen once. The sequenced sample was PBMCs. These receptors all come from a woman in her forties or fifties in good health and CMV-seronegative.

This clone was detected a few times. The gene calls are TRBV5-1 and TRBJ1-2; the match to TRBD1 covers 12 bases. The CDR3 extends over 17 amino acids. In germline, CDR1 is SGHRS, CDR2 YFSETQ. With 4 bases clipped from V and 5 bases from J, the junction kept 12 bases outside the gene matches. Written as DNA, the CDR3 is TGCGCCAGCAGCCGCCAACCGGGACAGGGGGCCCAATATGGCTACACCTTC. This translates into CASSRQPGQGAQYGYTF.

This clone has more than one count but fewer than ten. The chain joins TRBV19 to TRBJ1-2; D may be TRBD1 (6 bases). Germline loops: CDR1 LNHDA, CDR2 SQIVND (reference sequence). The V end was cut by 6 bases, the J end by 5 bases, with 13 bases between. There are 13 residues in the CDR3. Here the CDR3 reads CASRKSGEYGYTF. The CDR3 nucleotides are TGTGCCAGTAGGAAATCAGGGGAGTATGGCTACACCTTC.

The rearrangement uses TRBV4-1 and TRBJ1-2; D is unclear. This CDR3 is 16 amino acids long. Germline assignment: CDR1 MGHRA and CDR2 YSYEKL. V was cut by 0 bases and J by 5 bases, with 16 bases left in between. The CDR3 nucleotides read TGCGCCAGCAGCCAAGAACTTCTTCTCCTACCTTATGGCTACACCTTC. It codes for CASSQELLLLPYGYTF.

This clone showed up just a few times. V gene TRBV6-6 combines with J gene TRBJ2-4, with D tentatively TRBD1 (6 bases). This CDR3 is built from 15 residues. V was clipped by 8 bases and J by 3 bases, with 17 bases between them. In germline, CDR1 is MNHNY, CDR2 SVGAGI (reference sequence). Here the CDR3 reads CASWKGDVGKNIQYF. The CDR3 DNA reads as TGTGCCAGCTGGAAGGGGGATGTTGGCAAAAACATTCAGTACTTC.

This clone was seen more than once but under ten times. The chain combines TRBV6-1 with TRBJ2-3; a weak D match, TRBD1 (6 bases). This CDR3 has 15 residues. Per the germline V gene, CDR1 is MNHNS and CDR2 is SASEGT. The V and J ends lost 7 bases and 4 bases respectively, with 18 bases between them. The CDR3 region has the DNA TGTGCCAGCACCCCACTAGGCGAGGGGGCAGATACGCAGTATTTT. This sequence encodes CASTPLGEGADTQYF.

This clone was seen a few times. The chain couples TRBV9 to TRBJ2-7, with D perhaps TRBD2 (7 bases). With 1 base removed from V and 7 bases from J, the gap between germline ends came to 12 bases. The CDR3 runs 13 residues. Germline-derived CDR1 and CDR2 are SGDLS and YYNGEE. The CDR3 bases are TGTGCCAGCAGCGTAAGGGGGGGAGGGGAGCAGTACTTC. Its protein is CASSVRGGGEQYF.

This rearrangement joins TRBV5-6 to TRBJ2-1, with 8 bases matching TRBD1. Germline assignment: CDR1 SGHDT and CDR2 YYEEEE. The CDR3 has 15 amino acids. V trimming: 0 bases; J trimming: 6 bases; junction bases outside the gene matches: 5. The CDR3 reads CASSLEWTGSNEQFF. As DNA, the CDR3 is TGTGCCAGCAGCTTGGAATGGACAGGGTCCAATGAGCAGTTCTTC.

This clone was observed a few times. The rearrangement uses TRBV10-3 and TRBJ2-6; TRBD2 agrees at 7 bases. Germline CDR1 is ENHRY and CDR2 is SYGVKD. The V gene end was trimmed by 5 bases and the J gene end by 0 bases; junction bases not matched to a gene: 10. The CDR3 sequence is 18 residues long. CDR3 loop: CAISMSGTNPSGANVLTF. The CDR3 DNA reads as TGTGCCATCAGTATGTCGGGGACTAACCCCTCTGGGGCCAACGTCCTGACTTTC.

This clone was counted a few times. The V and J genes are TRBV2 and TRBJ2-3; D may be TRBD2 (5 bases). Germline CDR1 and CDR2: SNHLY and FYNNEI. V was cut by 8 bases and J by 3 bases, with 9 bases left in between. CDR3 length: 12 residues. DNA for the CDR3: TGTGCCAGCGGAGGCGGGACAGATACGCAGTATTTT. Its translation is CASGGGTDTQYF.

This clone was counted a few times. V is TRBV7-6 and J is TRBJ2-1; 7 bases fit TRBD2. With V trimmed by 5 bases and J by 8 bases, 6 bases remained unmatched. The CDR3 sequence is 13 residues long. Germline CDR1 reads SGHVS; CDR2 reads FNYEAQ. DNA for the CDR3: TGTGCCAGCAGCCCGCAGGGAGGGGATGAGCAGTTCTTC. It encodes CASSPQGGDEQFF.

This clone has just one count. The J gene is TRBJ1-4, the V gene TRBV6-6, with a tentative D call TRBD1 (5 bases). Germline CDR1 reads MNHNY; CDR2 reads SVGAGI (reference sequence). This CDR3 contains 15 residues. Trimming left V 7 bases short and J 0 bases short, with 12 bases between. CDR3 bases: TGTGCCAGCAAGGGTCCGGGGGCAACTAATGAAAAACTGTTTTTT. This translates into CASKGPGATNEKLFF.

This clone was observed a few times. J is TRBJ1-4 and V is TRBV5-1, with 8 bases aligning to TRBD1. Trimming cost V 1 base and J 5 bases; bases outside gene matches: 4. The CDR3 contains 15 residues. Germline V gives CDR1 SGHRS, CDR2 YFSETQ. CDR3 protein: CASSLLRTGNEKLFF. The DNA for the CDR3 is TGCGCCAGCAGCTTGCTTCGGACAGGGAATGAAAAACTGTTTTTT. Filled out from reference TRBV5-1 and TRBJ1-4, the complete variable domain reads KAGVTQTPRYLIKTRGQQVTLSCSPISGHRSVSWYQQTPGQGLQFLFEYFSETQRNKGNFPGRFSGRQFSNSRSEMNVSTLELGDSALYLCASSLLRTGNEKLFFGSGTQLSVL.

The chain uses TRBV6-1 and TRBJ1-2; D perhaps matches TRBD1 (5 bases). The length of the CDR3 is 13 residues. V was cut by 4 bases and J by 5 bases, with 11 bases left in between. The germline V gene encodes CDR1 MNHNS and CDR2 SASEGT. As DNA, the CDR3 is TGTGCCAGCAGTGCGGGGGGACTTTATGGCTACACCTTC. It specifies CASSAGGLYGYTF.

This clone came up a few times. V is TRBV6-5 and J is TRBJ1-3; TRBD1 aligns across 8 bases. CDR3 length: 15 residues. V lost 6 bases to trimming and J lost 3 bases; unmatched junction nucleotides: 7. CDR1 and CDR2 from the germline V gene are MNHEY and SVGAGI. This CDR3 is CASSSSGGGGNTIYF. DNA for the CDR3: TGTGCCAGCAGCTCCTCAGGGGGCGGTGGAAACACCATATATTTT.

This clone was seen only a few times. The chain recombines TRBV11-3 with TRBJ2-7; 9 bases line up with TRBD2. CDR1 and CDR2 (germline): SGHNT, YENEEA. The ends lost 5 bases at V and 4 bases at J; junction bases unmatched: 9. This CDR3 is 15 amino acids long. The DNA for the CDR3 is TGTGCCAGCAGCCCAGGGGTAACTAGCGGGTACGAGCAGTACTTC. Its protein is CASSPGVTSGYEQYF.

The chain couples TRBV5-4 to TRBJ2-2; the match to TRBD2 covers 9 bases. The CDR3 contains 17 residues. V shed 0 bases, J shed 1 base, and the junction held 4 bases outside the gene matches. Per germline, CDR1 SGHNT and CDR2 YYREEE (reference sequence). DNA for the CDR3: TGTGCCAGCAGCTTGGAGTTGACTAGCGGGAACACCGGGGAGCTGTTTTTT. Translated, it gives CASSLELTSGNTGELFF.

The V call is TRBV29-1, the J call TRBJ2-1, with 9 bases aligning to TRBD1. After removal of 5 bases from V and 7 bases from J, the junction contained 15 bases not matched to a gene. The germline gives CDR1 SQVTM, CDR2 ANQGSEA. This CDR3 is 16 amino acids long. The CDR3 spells CSVRSHRGPTVNEQFF. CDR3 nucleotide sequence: TGCAGCGTTCGATCTCACAGGGGGCCGACCGTGAATGAGCAGTTCTTC.

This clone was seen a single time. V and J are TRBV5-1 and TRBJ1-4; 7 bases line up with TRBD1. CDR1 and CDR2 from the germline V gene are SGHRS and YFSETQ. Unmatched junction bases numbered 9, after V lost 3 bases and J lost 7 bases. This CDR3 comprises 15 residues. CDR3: CASSSQGFNAEKLFF. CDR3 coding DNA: TGCGCCAGCAGCTCACAGGGGTTTAACGCTGAAAAACTGTTTTTT. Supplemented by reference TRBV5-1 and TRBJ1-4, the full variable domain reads KAGVTQTPRYLIKTRGQQVTLSCSPISGHRSVSWYQQTPGQGLQFLFEYFSETQRNKGNFPGRFSGRQFSNSRSEMNVSTLELGDSALYLCASSSQGFNAEKLFFGSGTQLSVL.

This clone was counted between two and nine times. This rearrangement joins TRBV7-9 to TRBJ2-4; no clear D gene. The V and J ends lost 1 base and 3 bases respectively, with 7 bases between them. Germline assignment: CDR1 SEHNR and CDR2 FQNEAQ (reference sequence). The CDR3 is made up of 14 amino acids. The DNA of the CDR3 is TGTGCCAGCAGCTTAGGGCGGATCAAAAACATTCAGTACTTC. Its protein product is CASSLGRIKNIQYF.

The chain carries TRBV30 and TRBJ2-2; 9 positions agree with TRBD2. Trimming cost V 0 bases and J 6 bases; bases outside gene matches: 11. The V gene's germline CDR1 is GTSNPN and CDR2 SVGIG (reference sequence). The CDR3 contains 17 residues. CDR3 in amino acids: CAWSVLLRGGLAGELFF. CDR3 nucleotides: TGTGCCTGGAGTGTACTCTTGCGGGGGGGCTTGGCCGGGGAGCTGTTTTTT.

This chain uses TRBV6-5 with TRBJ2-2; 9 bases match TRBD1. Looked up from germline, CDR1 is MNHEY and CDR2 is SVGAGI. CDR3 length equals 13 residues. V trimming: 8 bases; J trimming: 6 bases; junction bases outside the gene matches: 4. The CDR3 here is CASARDRAGELFF. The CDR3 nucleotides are TGTGCCAGCGCCCGGGACAGGGCCGGGGAGCTGTTTTTT.

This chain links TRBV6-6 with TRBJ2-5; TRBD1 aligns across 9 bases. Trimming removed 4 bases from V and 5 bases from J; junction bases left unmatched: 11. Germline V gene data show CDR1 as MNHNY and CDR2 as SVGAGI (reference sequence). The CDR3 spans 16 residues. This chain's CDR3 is CASSSPGQGGSETQYF. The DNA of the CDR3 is TGTGCCAGCAGTTCACCGGGACAGGGTGGGTCGGAGACCCAGTACTTC.

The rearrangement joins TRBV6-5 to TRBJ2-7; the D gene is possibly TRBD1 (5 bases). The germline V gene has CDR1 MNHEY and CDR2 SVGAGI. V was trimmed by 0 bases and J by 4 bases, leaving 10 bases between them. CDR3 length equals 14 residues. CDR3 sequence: CASSYSGDLYEQYF. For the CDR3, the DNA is TGTGCCAGCAGTTACTCAGGGGATCTGTACGAGCAGTACTTC.

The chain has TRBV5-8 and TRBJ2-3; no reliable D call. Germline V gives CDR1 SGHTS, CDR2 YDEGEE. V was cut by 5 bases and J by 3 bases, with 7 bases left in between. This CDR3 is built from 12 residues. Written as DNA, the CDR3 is TGTGCCAGCAGGGCAACGACAGATACGCAGTATTTT. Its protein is CASRATTDTQYF.

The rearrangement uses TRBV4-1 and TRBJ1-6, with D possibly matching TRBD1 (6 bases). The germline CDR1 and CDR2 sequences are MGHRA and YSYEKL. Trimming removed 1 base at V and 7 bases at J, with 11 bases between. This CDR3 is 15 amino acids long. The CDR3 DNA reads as TGCGCCAGCAGCCAAGCAGGGGACCAGAATTCACCCCTCCACTTT. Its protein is CASSQAGDQNSPLHF.

The DNA for the CDR3 is TGTGCCAGCAGCCAAAGTTTGACAGCCCCCGAGGTGGTGCAGTACTTC. Amino acid sequence: CASSQSLTAPEVVQYF. This chain connects TRBV5-5 to TRBJ2-7; a possible D gene is TRBD1 (5 bases). The V end was cut by 4 bases, the J end by 9 bases, with 26 bases between. The germline CDR1 and CDR2 sequences are SGHKS and YYEKEE (reference sequence). The CDR3 is made up of 16 amino acids.

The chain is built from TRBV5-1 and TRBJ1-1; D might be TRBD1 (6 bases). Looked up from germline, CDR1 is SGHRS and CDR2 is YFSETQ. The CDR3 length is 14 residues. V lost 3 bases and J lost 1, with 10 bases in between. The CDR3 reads CASSSVTGNTEAFF. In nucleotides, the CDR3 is TGCGCCAGCAGCTCGGTGACAGGGAACACTGAAGCTTTCTTT.

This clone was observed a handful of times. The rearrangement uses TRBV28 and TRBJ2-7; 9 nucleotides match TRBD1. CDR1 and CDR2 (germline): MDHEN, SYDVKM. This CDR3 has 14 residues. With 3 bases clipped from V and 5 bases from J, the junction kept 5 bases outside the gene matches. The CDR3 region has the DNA TGTGCCAGCAGTTTTGCGGGACAGGGCGACGAGCAGTACTTC. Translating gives CASSFAGQGDEQYF.

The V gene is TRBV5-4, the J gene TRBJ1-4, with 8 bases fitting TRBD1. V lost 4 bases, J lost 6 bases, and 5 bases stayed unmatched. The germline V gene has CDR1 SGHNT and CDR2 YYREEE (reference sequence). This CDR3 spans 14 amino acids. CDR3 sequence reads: CASSQGALDEKLFF. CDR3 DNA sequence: TGTGCCAGCAGCCAGGGGGCGTTGGATGAAAAACTGTTTTTT.

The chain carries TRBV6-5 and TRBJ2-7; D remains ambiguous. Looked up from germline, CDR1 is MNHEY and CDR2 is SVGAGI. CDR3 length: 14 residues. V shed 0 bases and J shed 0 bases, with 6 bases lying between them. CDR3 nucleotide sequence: TGTGCCAGCAGTTACTCTCCAGACTCCTACGAGCAGTACTTC. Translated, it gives CASSYSPDSYEQYF.

The CDR3: CASSTQGSYGYTF. CDR3 in DNA: TGTGCCAGCAGTACACAGGGGAGCTATGGCTACACCTTC. This rearrangement joins TRBV11-2 to TRBJ1-2, with TRBD1 matching over 7 bases. The ends lost 6 bases at V and 4 bases at J; junction bases unmatched: 5. Germline CDR1 SGHAT, CDR2 FQNNGV. The CDR3 spans 13 residues. The full variable domain, with the rest looked up from reference TRBV11-2 and TRBJ1-2, is EAGVAQSPRYKIIEKRQSVAFWCNPISGHATLYWYQQILGQGPKLLIQFQNNGVVDDSQLPKDRFSAERLKGVDSTLKIQPAKLEDSAVYLCASSTQGSYGYTFGSGTRLTVV.

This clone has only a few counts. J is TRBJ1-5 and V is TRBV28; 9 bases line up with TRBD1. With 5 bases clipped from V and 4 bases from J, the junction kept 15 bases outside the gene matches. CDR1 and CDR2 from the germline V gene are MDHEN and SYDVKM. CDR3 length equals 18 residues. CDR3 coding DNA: TGTGCCAGCAGTCCCCCGACGGGACAGGGCCTAAGAAATCAGCCCCAGCATTTT. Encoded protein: CASSPPTGQGLRNQPQHF.